This T cell receptor beta chain was captured in a study of shared clonotypes between healthy human individuals. Positively selected for CCR7, the CD45RO-negative cells used as naive CD8 cells excluded terminally differentiated effector memory CD45RA+ cells. Regarding the study as a whole: Between a few donors, naive CD4 clonotypes were shared at a level of about 5%.

The CDR3 is 13 residues long. Germline V gene data show CDR1 as SEHNR and CDR2 as FQNEAQ (reference sequence). The V end lost 1 base, the J end lost 3 bases, and 6 bases lay between the germline ends. Notes on this clone: Its antigen is still unknown.

Generated by immunoSEQ multiplex PCR, the TCRdb table keeps only in-frame clones and is missing some. The sample contains some 2 million clones, roughly 95% of which appear only once. The TCR sequence derives from a man between 18 and 29 years old in good health. Specimen: naive CD8+ T cells sorted from blood. V usage is TRBV7-9 and J usage is TRBJ2-5; D is unclear. CDR3 residues: CASSLEIEETQYF. The CDR3 DNA sequence: TGTGCCAGCAGCTTAGAGATTGAAGAGACCCAGTACTTC.